What follows are 27 T cell receptor beta chains derived from one specimen sequenced in a study of CD8+ T cells in alopecia areata. RNA was isolated and reverse transcribed to cDNA, the sequencing template. Clones were read by immunoSEQ multiplex PCR, and TCRdb kept only the in-frame ones, dropping some. The data contain approximately 200,000 clones, approximately 40% of them singletons. The treatment was: oral pan-JAK inhibitor, 5-10 mg twice daily. This specimen consisted of CD4+ T cells sorted from blood, obtained around week 37, from a patient treated with tofacitinib. The receptors shown here come from a human donor with alopecia areata.

This clone has only a few counts. The chain uses TRBV29-1 and TRBJ2-1, with a possible D match to TRBD1 (6 bases). CDR1 SQVTM and CDR2 ANQGSEA come from the germline V gene. The CDR3 runs to 15 residues. The V end was cut by 4 bases, the J end by 12 bases, with 25 bases between. This CDR3 reads CSVGQADRHKEGQFF. The CDR3 nucleotides read TGCAGCGTTGGACAAGCGGACAGACACAAGGAAGGGCAGTTCTTC.

The V call is TRBV6-5, the J call TRBJ2-2; D is perhaps TRBD1 or TRBD2 (5 bases each). Trimming stripped 0 bases from V and 2 bases from J, with 10 bases between. Germline lookup yields CDR1 MNHEY and CDR2 SVGAGI. The CDR3 totals 16 residues. CDR3 in DNA: TGTGCCAGCAGTTACTCGGGGACCCGAAACACCGGGGAGCTGTTTTTT. Translation: CASSYSGTRNTGELFF.

The chain employs TRBV25-1 and TRBJ1-2; 9 positions agree with TRBD1. Germline CDR1 reads MGHDK; CDR2 reads SYGVNS. The CDR3 runs 15 residues. V was clipped by 3 bases and J by 6 bases; unmatched bases: 8. CDR3 in amino acids: CASSDSGTGLNGYTF. CDR3 bases: TGTGCCAGCAGTGACTCCGGGACAGGGCTGAATGGCTACACCTTC.

This clone was found a few times. This chain joins TRBV29-1 and TRBJ1-5; possible D gene TRBD1, 6 bases. Between the trimmed V and J ends, which lost 6 bases and 3 bases, there was a span of 9 bases. The CDR3 runs to 12 residues. Germline V gene lookup returns CDR1 SQVTM and CDR2 ANQGSEA. DNA of the CDR3: TGCAGCGTAGCAGGGGCCAATCAGCCCCAGCATTTT. It codes for CSVAGANQPQHF.

This chain connects TRBV29-1 to TRBJ2-1; 12 positions match TRBD2. CDR3 length equals 14 residues. With V trimmed by 3 bases and J by 10 bases, 7 bases remained unmatched. The germline CDR1 and CDR2 sequences are SQVTM and ANQGSEA. CDR3 region: CSVDGLAGSHEQFF. In DNA form, the CDR3 reads TGCAGCGTTGACGGACTAGCGGGATCCCACGAGCAGTTCTTC.

This chain links TRBV30 with TRBJ1-3; D ambiguous. The CDR3 consists of 10 residues. The V and J ends lost 2 bases and 7 bases respectively, with 3 bases between them. Germline assignment: CDR1 GTSNPN and CDR2 SVGIG (reference sequence). CDR3 DNA sequence: TGTGCCTGGAGTTCGAACACCATATATTTT. It specifies CAWSSNTIYF. Using reference TRBV30 and TRBJ1-3 for the parts outside the CDR3, the full variable domain is SQTIHQWPATLVQPVGSPLSLECTVEGTSNPNLYWYRQAAGRGLQLLFYSVGIGQISSEVPQNLSASRPQDRQFILSSKKLLLSDSGFYLCAWSSNTIYFGEGSWLTVV.

For this clone: At one boundary the junction diverges from the germline segment, which might be a read error. V usage is TRBV7-2 and J usage is TRBJ2-7; 8 bases match TRBD2. The CDR3 has 14 amino acids. Per the germline V gene, CDR1 is SGHTA and CDR2 is FQGNSA. CDR3 sequence (DNA): TGTGCCAGCAGATTAGCGGGAACGGCCTACGAGCAGTACTTC. Translated: CASRLAGTAYEQYF.

The chain recombines TRBV7-2 with TRBJ2-6; D is tentatively TRBD1 or TRBD2 (5 bases each). There are 15 residues in the CDR3. CDR1 is SGHTA, CDR2 FQGNSA, per germline. V lost 3 bases and J lost 4, with 10 bases in between. The CDR3 DNA reads as TGTGCCAGCAGCTTGAGGGGCCCCGGGGCCAACGTCCTGACTTTC. Translated: CASSLRGPGANVLTF.

The gene calls are TRBV9 and TRBJ2-3; 9 bases match TRBD2. Germline V lookup: CDR1 SGDLS, CDR2 YYNGEE. Trimming removed 0 bases from V and 5 bases from J; junction bases left unmatched: 4. This CDR3 comprises 15 residues. For the CDR3, the DNA is TGTGCCAGCAGCGTAGTGTCTAGCGGGAAAGATACGCAGTATTTT. Its protein is CASSVVSSGKDTQYF. The variable domain in full, completed from reference TRBV9 and TRBJ2-3, reads DSGVTQTPKHLITATGQRVTLRCSPRSGDLSVYWYQQSLDQGLQFLIQYYNGEERAKGNILERFSAQQFPDLHSELNLSSLELGDSALYFCASSVVSSGKDTQYFGPGTRLTVL.

This clone was observed a few times. The chain joins TRBV5-4 to TRBJ2-1; TRBD2 matches 10 bases. Per the germline V gene, CDR1 is SGHNT and CDR2 is YYREEE (reference sequence). Unmatched junction bases numbered 11, after V lost 1 base and J lost 7 bases. The CDR3 loop spans 17 amino acids. This chain's CDR3 is CASSLRSLAGAGNEQFF. For the CDR3, the DNA is TGTGCCAGCAGCTTGCGGTCCCTAGCGGGAGCCGGGAATGAGCAGTTCTTC.

In its sample, this clone was seen a few times. CDR3 DNA: TGTGCCAGCAGCTACCAGGCCGAGCAGTTCTTC. This gives the protein CASSYQAEQFF. The chain recombines TRBV2 with TRBJ2-1; no firm D call. The V end was cut by 6 bases, the J end by 10 bases, with 10 bases between. The CDR3 totals 11 residues. Germline V CDR1 and CDR2: SNHLY, FYNNEI.

This chain uses TRBV10-3 with TRBJ2-3; TRBD1 aligns across 11 bases. Unmatched junction bases numbered 8, after V lost 11 bases and J lost 4 bases. Looked up from germline, CDR1 is ENHRY and CDR2 is SYGVKD. This CDR3 region has 14 residues. CDR3 DNA: TGTGCCTCTAGACCGGGACAGGGGGCAGATACGCAGTATTTT. It is translated as CASRPGQGADTQYF.

This clone occurred a few times. The chain employs TRBV30 and TRBJ1-1; D is ambiguous. The CDR3 is made up of 14 amino acids. Trimming cost V 2 bases and J 1 base, with 11 bases left between them. Germline CDR1 and CDR2: GTSNPN and SVGIG (reference sequence). The chain's CDR3 is CAWSLRAANTEAFF. The DNA for the CDR3 is TGTGCCTGGAGTCTCCGGGCAGCGAACACTGAAGCTTTCTTT.

The sample holds a few counts of this clone. Other DNA variants within this sample encode the same CDR3. This chain connects TRBV29-1 to TRBJ2-7; 7 bases fit TRBD1. V lost 4 bases, J lost 3 bases, and 0 bases stayed unmatched. CDR3 length: 11 residues. From germline, CDR1 is SQVTM and CDR2 ANQGSEA. The CDR3 DNA is TGCAGCGTTGGGGACAGCTACGAGCAGTACTTC. Protein product: CSVGDSYEQYF.

The chain employs TRBV7-8 and TRBJ1-2; 7 nucleotides line up with TRBD1. The CDR3 has 14 amino acids. With V trimmed by 5 bases and J by 0 bases, 3 bases remained unmatched. Germline CDR1 reads SGHVS; CDR2 reads FQNEAQ. Here the CDR3 reads CASSVGTANYGYTF. CDR3 sequence (DNA): TGTGCCAGCAGCGTAGGGACAGCTAACTATGGCTACACCTTC. The full variable domain, rest sourced from reference TRBV7-8 and TRBJ1-2, is GAGVSQSPRYKVAKRGQDVALRCDPISGHVSLFWYQQALGQGPEFLTYFQNEAQLDKSGLPSDRFFAERPEGSVSTLKIQRTQQEDSAVYLCASSVGTANYGYTFGSGTRLTVV.

This clone was detected only a few times. The V and J genes are TRBV29-1 and TRBJ2-3; TRBD2 agrees at 11 bases. The germline V gene has CDR1 SQVTM and CDR2 ANQGSEA. The CDR3 extends over 15 amino acids. Trimming cost V 4 bases and J 0 bases; bases outside gene matches: 3. CDR3 residues: CSVARTSGSTDTQYF. The CDR3 nucleotides are TGCAGCGTTGCCCGGACTAGCGGGAGCACAGATACGCAGTATTTT.

The chain uses TRBV14 and TRBJ2-1, with D unclear. V was shortened by 2 bases and J by 7 bases, with 3 bases between the two germline ends. The germline V gene has CDR1 SGHDN and CDR2 FVKESK. This CDR3 spans 11 amino acids. CDR3 coding DNA: TGTGCCAGCAGCCAAAGGAATGAGCAGTTCTTC. Protein sequence: CASSQRNEQFF. Full variable domain (outside the CDR3, taken from reference TRBV14 and TRBJ2-1): EAGVTQFPSHSVIEKGQTVTLRCDPISGHDNLYWYRRVMGKEIKFLLHFVKESKQDESGMPNNRFLAERTGGTYSTLKVQPAELEDSGVYFCASSQRNEQFFGPGTRLTVL.

The table lists this clone with a few counts. This chain joins TRBV19 and TRBJ2-2; D call uncertain. This CDR3 spans 13 amino acids. Germline assignment: CDR1 LNHDA and CDR2 SQIVND (reference sequence). The V end lost 5 bases, the J end lost 4 bases, and 8 bases lay between the germline ends. The CDR3 spells CASSSRLTGELFF. The CDR3 coding sequence is TGTGCCAGTAGTTCACGACTCACCGGGGAGCTGTTTTTT.

This clone was seen more than once but under ten times. The chain recombines TRBV27 with TRBJ2-7; D remains ambiguous. The CDR3 spans 12 residues. Trimming left V 6 bases short and J 4 bases short, with 10 bases between. The germline V gene encodes CDR1 MNHEY and CDR2 SMNVEV (reference sequence). Here the CDR3 reads CASSPDLYEQYF. CDR3 nucleotide sequence: TGTGCCAGCAGCCCAGACCTGTACGAGCAGTACTTC.

The chain recombines TRBV2 with TRBJ1-2; 7 bases line up with TRBD1. This CDR3 spans 15 amino acids. Losses at the gene ends were 7 bases for V and 7 bases for J; bases not matched to a gene: 15. The germline CDR1 and CDR2 sequences are SNHLY and FYNNEI. Written as DNA, the CDR3 is TGTGCCAGCACCACAAGCGGGACAGCCTTGCCTGGCTACACCTTC. This codes for CASTTSGTALPGYTF. Based on the CDR3 plus reference TRBV2 and TRBJ1-2, the full variable domain is EPEVTQTPSHQVTQMGQEVILRCVPISNHLYFYWYRQILGQKVEFLVSFYNNEISEKSEIFDDQFSVERPDGSNFTLKIRSTKLEDSAMYFCASTTSGTALPGYTFGSGTRLTVV.

The chain joins TRBV5-1 to TRBJ1-2; D may be TRBD1 (6 bases). V lost 0 bases to trimming and J lost 11 bases, with 14 bases between them. The germline CDR1 and CDR2 sequences are SGHRS and YFSETQ. This CDR3 has 13 amino acids. CDR3 sequence: CASSLEQGFGYTF. CDR3 DNA sequence: TGCGCCAGCAGCTTGGAACAGGGCTTTGGTTACACCTTC.

The rearrangement links TRBV19 to TRBJ2-1, with 11 bases matching TRBD2. The CDR3 extends over 16 amino acids. CDR1 LNHDA and CDR2 SQIVND come from the germline V gene (reference sequence). V dropped 6 bases and J dropped 4; count of bases not matched to a gene: 8. The CDR3 nucleotides are TGTGCCAGTAGCCCCCCGACTAGCGGGATTTACAATGAGCAGTTCTTC. This sequence encodes CASSPPTSGIYNEQFF.

This chain links TRBV30 with TRBJ2-1; possible D gene TRBD2, 6 bases. From germline, CDR1 is GTSNPN and CDR2 SVGIG (reference sequence). V lost 2 bases and J 1 base, leaving 15 bases between the germline ends. CDR3 length equals 16 residues. The CDR3 DNA is TGTGCCTGGAGTAGGAGGGGAAGAGGGTCCTACAATGAGCAGTTCTTC. As protein: CAWSRRGRGSYNEQFF.

This clone was observed a few times. The rearrangement joins TRBV27 to TRBJ1-5; D may be TRBD1 (5 bases). Germline CDR1 and CDR2: MNHEY and SMNVEV (reference sequence). V dropped 3 bases and J dropped 4 bases, with 7 bases sitting between them. This CDR3 has 13 residues. The CDR3 DNA reads as TGTGCCAGCAGTTTCGAGGGGAATCAGCCCCAGCATTTT. Protein product: CASSFEGNQPQHF.

The rearrangement joins TRBV4-2 to TRBJ2-3; maybe TRBD2 (5 bases). V lost 0 bases and J 2 bases, leaving 15 bases between the germline ends. The CDR3 runs 17 residues. Germline V gene sequence: CDR1 LGHNA, CDR2 YNFKEQ. CDR3 sequence: CASSQDKFGLTTDTQYF. CDR3 in DNA: TGTGCCAGCAGCCAAGATAAGTTTGGACTGACCACAGATACGCAGTATTTT.

The V and J genes are TRBV11-2 and TRBJ1-2; D is uncertain. V dropped 5 bases and J dropped 4 bases, with 20 bases sitting between them. The CDR3 has 16 residues. In germline, CDR1 is SGHAT, CDR2 FQNNGV. This chain's CDR3 is CASSLGLSRNPYGYTF. Here the CDR3 DNA reads TGTGCCAGCAGCCTGGGCCTTTCCAGGAACCCCTATGGCTACACCTTC.

The rearrangement joins TRBV5-1 to TRBJ2-7; 9 positions agree with TRBD1. The junction had 6 bases not matched to a gene; V was cut back by 4 bases and J by 4 bases. The germline gives CDR1 SGHRS, CDR2 YFSETQ. This CDR3 region has 14 residues. This chain's CDR3 is CASSQQGASYEQYF. CDR3 nucleotide sequence: TGCGCCAGCAGCCAACAGGGGGCCTCTTACGAGCAGTACTTC.